Included here is one TCR beta chain sequence, with context. The sample comes from a study of T cell changes during pregnancy in multiple sclerosis. Only in-frame clones appear in the TCRdb table, and some are missing; sequencing was by immunoSEQ multiplex PCR. In the table there are 60,000 to 65,000 clones, over 85% of which are singletons. Germline V gene data show CDR1 as MNHEY and CDR2 as SVGAGI. Trimming shortened V by 5 bases and J by 5 bases, and 12 bases separated the two germline ends. The CDR3 loop spans 13 amino acids. V usage is TRBV6-5 and J usage is TRBJ1-2; D not certain. Source: peripheral blood, taken in the second trimester of pregnancy. The TCR originated in a female donor with multiple sclerosis, enrolled in a pregnancy study. The CDR3 DNA is TGTGCCAGCAGTACTTTTCCCGTTTATGGCTACACCTTC. Translating gives CASSTFPVYGYTF.